Listed below are T cell receptor beta chains from one sample, sequenced in a study of blood T cell repertoires in COVID-19. Repertoires were generated with immunoSEQ multiplex PCR, while TCRdb's copy carries only in-frame clones and drops some. The sample records approximately 70,000 clones, roughly four fifths being singletons. The sample was peripheral blood. The receptor source for this set is a woman of 80 years or more with acute or convalescent COVID-19. Each CDR3 is given with its conserved first and last residue. Fields, in order: clone size, J gene, V gene, D gene, CDR3 protein, CDR3 DNA. The D gene is left open where the match is weak. A clone size is listed for some rows: how often the clone was seen (once, few, many), or a class if it is expanded.

size: -
J: TRBJ1-1
V: TRBV6-5
D: -
CDR3: CASSYSNRANTEAFF
DNA: TGTGCCAGCAGTTACTCGAACAGGGCGAACACTGAAGCTTTCTTT

size: -
J: TRBJ2-3
V: TRBV4-2
D: TRBD2
CDR3: CASSRLAARGTDTQYF
DNA: TGTGCCAGCAGCCGACTAGCGGCTCGGGGCACAGATACGCAGTATTTT

size: few
J: TRBJ1-4
V: TRBV29-1
D: -
CDR3: CSVRGGADEKLFF
DNA: TGCAGCGTAAGAGGGGGAGCAGACGAAAAACTGTTTTTT

size: -
J: TRBJ2-5
V: TRBV5-1
D: -
CDR3: CASRPRVGGETQYF
DNA: TGCGCCAGCAGACCCCGGGTCGGGGGAGAGACCCAGTACTTC

size: few
J: TRBJ1-6
V: TRBV5-6
D: -
CDR3: CASSPGQIYNSPLHF
DNA: TGTGCCAGCAGCCCGGGACAAATCTATAATTCACCCCTCCACTTT

size: -
J: TRBJ1-5
V: TRBV5-6
D: -
CDR3: CASSLFDLLGQPQHF
DNA: TGTGCCAGCAGCTTGTTTGACTTGCTAGGTCAGCCCCAGCATTTT

size: -
J: TRBJ2-1
V: TRBV2
D: TRBD2
CDR3: CAGKTSGGANEQFF
DNA: TGTGCCGGAAAGACTAGCGGGGGGGCGAATGAGCAGTTCTTC

size: -
J: TRBJ1-5
V: TRBV5-3
D: -
CDR3: CARSLGDMGVNQPQHF
DNA: TGTGCCAGAAGCTTGGGGGACATGGGGGTGAATCAGCCCCAGCATTTT

size: -
J: TRBJ1-1
V: TRBV6-5
D: -
CDR3: CASTMGQHTEAFF
DNA: TGTGCCAGCACCATGGGACAACACACTGAAGCTTTCTTT

size: -
J: TRBJ1-5
V: TRBV2
D: TRBD1
CDR3: CASKRQGRQPQHF
DNA: TGTGCCAGCAAAAGACAGGGCCGGCAGCCCCAGCATTTT

size: -
J: TRBJ1-2
V: TRBV2
D: -
CDR3: CASTEGVFHGYTF
DNA: TGTGCCAGCACAGAGGGGGTTTTTCATGGCTACACCTTC

size: -
J: TRBJ1-2
V: TRBV5-5
D: TRBD1
CDR3: CASSLPNRQGGGYTF
DNA: TGTGCCAGCAGCTTGCCCAACCGACAGGGAGGTGGCTACACCTTC

size: -
J: TRBJ1-3
V: TRBV4-1
D: -
CDR3: CASSQLTGPYSGNTIYF
DNA: TGCGCCAGCAGCCAACTCACAGGGCCCTACTCTGGAAACACCATATATTTT

size: -
J: TRBJ2-2
V: TRBV3-1/TRBV3-2
D: TRBD2
CDR3: CASSPLLAGDLSNTGELFF
DNA: TGTGCCAGCAGCCCCTTACTAGCGGGGGACCTATCGAACACCGGGGAGCTGTTTTTT

size: -
J: TRBJ1-1
V: TRBV30
D: -
CDR3: CAWIWTSGVAFF
DNA: TGTGCCTGGATCTGGACAAGTGGTGTAGCTTTCTTT

size: -
J: TRBJ2-5
V: TRBV30
D: -
CDR3: CAWSNRNQETQYF
DNA: TGTGCCTGGAGTAACAGGAACCAAGAGACCCAGTACTTC

size: few
J: TRBJ2-7
V: TRBV5-4
D: TRBD1
CDR3: CASSLQGVSYEQYF
DNA: TGTGCCAGCAGCCTACAGGGGGTTTCCTACGAGCAGTACTTC

size: -
J: TRBJ2-5
V: TRBV6-5
D: -
CDR3: CASSYQYQETQYF
DNA: TGTGCCAGCAGTTACCAGTACCAAGAGACCCAGTACTTC

size: -
J: TRBJ2-7
V: TRBV7-7
D: TRBD1
CDR3: CASSPSGTGVGQYF
DNA: TGTGCTAGCAGCCCTAGTGGGACAGGGGTCGGGCAGTACTTC

size: -
J: TRBJ1-3
V: TRBV7-9
D: TRBD1
CDR3: CASSLSSDRDSGNTIYF
DNA: TGTGCCAGCAGCTTATCCTCAGACAGGGACTCTGGAAACACCATATATTTT

size: -
J: TRBJ2-5
V: TRBV5-6
D: TRBD1
CDR3: CASSLTRDSQETQYF
DNA: TGTGCCAGCAGCCTGACCAGGGACAGCCAAGAGACCCAGTACTTC

size: -
J: TRBJ1-6
V: TRBV5-5
D: TRBD1
CDR3: CASSWNRGSPLHF
DNA: TGTGCCAGCAGCTGGAACAGGGGTTCACCCCTCCACTTT

size: -
J: TRBJ1-5
V: TRBV19
D: -
CDR3: CASRQAPGGQPQHF
DNA: TGTGCCAGTAGACAGGCCCCGGGGGGTCAGCCCCAGCATTTT

size: -
J: TRBJ2-2
V: TRBV6-5
D: -
CDR3: CASSRERNTGELFF
DNA: TGTGCCAGCTCTCGGGAGAGGAACACCGGGGAGCTGTTTTTT

size: once
J: TRBJ2-3
V: TRBV12-3/TRBV12-4
D: -
CDR3: CASSPGTDTQYF
DNA: TGTGCCAGCAGTCCCGGCACAGATACGCAGTATTTT

size: -
J: TRBJ2-5
V: TRBV29-1
D: TRBD1
CDR3: CSVDGGTGSETQYF
DNA: TGCAGCGTTGATGGGGGGACAGGGAGCGAGACCCAGTACTTC

size: -
J: TRBJ2-7
V: TRBV9
D: TRBD1
CDR3: CASSTRTGGDEQYF
DNA: TGTGCCAGCAGCACTCGGACAGGGGGAGACGAGCAGTACTTC

size: once
J: TRBJ2-1
V: TRBV6-5
D: -
CDR3: CASETYNEQFF
DNA: TGTGCCAGCGAGACCTACAATGAGCAGTTCTTC

size: -
J: TRBJ1-6
V: TRBV2
D: -
CDR3: CASSYWTAYNSPLHF
DNA: TGTGCCAGCAGTTATTGGACAGCCTATAATTCACCCCTCCACTTT

size: -
J: TRBJ2-2
V: TRBV19
D: -
CDR3: CASTQGQGGELFF
DNA: TGTGCCAGTACCCAGGGTCAGGGCGGGGAGCTGTTTTTT

size: -
J: TRBJ2-2
V: TRBV3-1/TRBV3-2
D: -
CDR3: CASSQGQGTTGELFF
DNA: TGTGCCAGCAGCCAAGGGCAGGGGACCACCGGGGAGCTGTTTTTT

size: -
J: TRBJ2-7
V: TRBV5-1
D: TRBD1
CDR3: CASSTVGQGNEQYF
DNA: TGCGCCAGCAGCACCGTGGGACAGGGAAACGAGCAGTACTTC

size: -
J: TRBJ2-2
V: TRBV27
D: TRBD1
CDR3: CASRSLDRINTGELFF
DNA: TGTGCCAGCAGATCTCTGGACAGGATAAACACCGGGGAGCTGTTTTTT

size: -
J: TRBJ2-1
V: TRBV19
D: TRBD1
CDR3: CASSNLGTGLDEQFF
DNA: TGTGCCAGTAGTAATCTCGGGACAGGGTTGGATGAGCAGTTCTTC

size: -
J: TRBJ2-2
V: TRBV7-3
D: TRBD1
CDR3: CASSLPGQGGTGELFF
DNA: TGTGCCAGCAGTCTACCGGGACAGGGCGGCACCGGGGAGCTGTTTTTT

size: once
J: TRBJ2-3
V: TRBV7-7
D: -
CDR3: CASSFLAGDPTDTQYF
DNA: TGTGCTAGCAGCTTCTTGGCCGGGGATCCCACAGATACGCAGTATTTT

size: -
J: TRBJ1-1
V: TRBV5-4
D: -
CDR3: CASSQMAGADTEAFF
DNA: TGTGCCAGCAGCCAGATGGCGGGCGCGGACACTGAAGCTTTCTTT

size: -
J: TRBJ1-4
V: TRBV5-1
D: TRBD1
CDR3: CASSSRQGSNEKLFF
DNA: TGCGCCAGCAGCTCCCGACAGGGGTCTAATGAAAAACTGTTTTTT

size: -
J: TRBJ1-2
V: TRBV9
D: TRBD1
CDR3: CASSGRGQGVQLNYGYTF
DNA: TGTGCCAGCAGCGGACGGGGGCAGGGGGTGCAACTTAACTATGGCTACACCTTC

size: once
J: TRBJ1-1
V: TRBV5-5
D: -
CDR3: CASSFYQGHNVNTEAFF
DNA: TGTGCCAGCAGCTTTTACCAGGGGCATAATGTGAACACTGAAGCTTTCTTT

size: once
J: TRBJ2-3
V: TRBV6-6
D: TRBD2
CDR3: CASALSGVADTQYF
DNA: TGTGCCAGCGCACTTAGCGGGGTCGCAGATACGCAGTATTTT

size: -
J: TRBJ2-7
V: TRBV2
D: TRBD1
CDR3: CASKWRGQVDVEQYF
DNA: TGTGCCAGCAAGTGGAGGGGACAGGTAGACGTCGAGCAGTACTTC

size: -
J: TRBJ1-4
V: TRBV7-9
D: -
CDR3: CASSYQLEEKLFF
DNA: TGTGCCAGCAGCTATCAATTAGAGGAGAAACTGTTTTTT

size: -
J: TRBJ2-4
V: TRBV30
D: -
CDR3: CAWNVMGAGNIQYF
DNA: TGTGCCTGGAACGTTATGGGTGCGGGAAACATTCAGTACTTC

size: -
J: TRBJ1-2
V: TRBV7-2
D: TRBD1
CDR3: CASSRTGGIGYGYTF
DNA: TGTGCCAGCAGCCGGACAGGGGGCATAGGCTATGGCTACACCTTC

size: -
J: TRBJ2-7
V: TRBV5-1
D: TRBD1
CDR3: CASSWGQSGYEQYF
DNA: TGCGCCAGCAGCTGGGGACAGTCAGGCTACGAGCAGTACTTC

size: -
J: TRBJ2-1
V: TRBV11-2
D: -
CDR3: CASSPSMGGGFEQFF
DNA: TGTGCCAGCAGCCCCTCGATGGGGGGGGGCTTTGAGCAGTTCTTC

size: few
J: TRBJ2-2
V: TRBV11-2
D: -
CDR3: CASSQGRSGELFF
DNA: TGTGCCAGCAGCCAAGGGAGATCAGGGGAGCTGTTTTTT

size: -
J: TRBJ1-1
V: TRBV19
D: TRBD1
CDR3: CASRGGQGDTEAFF
DNA: TGTGCCAGTAGGGGTGGACAGGGGGACACTGAAGCTTTCTTT

size: -
J: TRBJ1-1
V: TRBV19
D: -
CDR3: CATTAVFVNTEAFF
DNA: TGTGCCACCACGGCGGTGTTTGTGAACACTGAAGCTTTCTTT

size: -
J: TRBJ2-5
V: TRBV12-3/TRBV12-4
D: -
CDR3: CASSLGQQETQYF
DNA: TGTGCCAGCAGTTTAGGTCAGCAAGAGACCCAGTACTTC

size: -
J: TRBJ1-3
V: TRBV7-2
D: -
CDR3: CASSLHRTAGNTIYF
DNA: TGTGCCAGCAGCTTACACAGAACGGCTGGAAACACCATATATTTT

size: once
J: TRBJ1-4
V: TRBV2
D: -
CDR3: CASRLREVDEKLFF
DNA: TGTGCCAGCAGGTTACGGGAGGTCGATGAAAAACTGTTTTTT